These 2 T cell receptor beta chains originate from one sample sequenced in a study of T cell responses to AZD1222 COVID-19 vaccine. The repertoire was sequenced with immunoSEQ multiplex PCR; TCRdb's copy has only in-frame clones and lacks some. This repertoire shows approximately 220,000 clones, about 93% found once; its top ten account for roughly 1%. This specimen consisted of peripheral blood, obtained on day 0 of MenACWY control vaccination. The receptor source for this set is an adult in good health.

This clone was observed a single time. The chain combines TRBV28 with TRBJ2-7, with D perhaps TRBD2 (7 bases). CDR1 MDHEN and CDR2 SYDVKM come from the germline V gene. The CDR3 length is 14 residues. V was trimmed by 5 bases and J by 2 bases, leaving 13 bases between them. CDR3 sequence: CASSRGGVTYEQYF. The CDR3, as DNA: TGTGCCAGCAGTCGAGGGGGGGTAACCTACGAGCAGTACTTC.

This clone was observed a single time. The V gene is TRBV11-2, the J gene TRBJ1-3, with D unresolved. CDR3 length: 14 amino acids. Germline CDR1 SGHAT, CDR2 FQNNGV. The ends were cut back, 2 bases at V and 0 bases at J, with 5 bases in the middle. CDR3 in amino acids: CASSLPPSGNTIYF. The CDR3 bases are TGTGCCAGCAGCTTACCCCCCTCTGGAAACACCATATATTTT.